What follows is one TCR beta chain and its context. Germline CDR1 GTSNPN, CDR2 SVGIG (reference sequence). The CDR3 is made up of 16 amino acids. V dropped 2 bases and J dropped 5; count of bases not matched to a gene: 14. These data are taken from a study of blood T cell repertoires in COVID-19. Study information: There were acute and convalescent COVID-19 samples, and they came from the United States, Italy and Spain. T cells, B-cell-depleted T cells, or PBMCs supplied cDNA or gDNA.

Participants were placed into cohorts based on the clinical history they reported. Sequencing used immunoSEQ multiplex PCR; TCRdb keeps in-frame clones, though not all of them. The sample lists 210,000 or so clones, about four fifths seen once, with roughly 4.8% in the top ten. The rearrangement links TRBV30 to TRBJ2-5, with 7 positions matching TRBD1. What was sequenced was PBMCs or T cells enriched from blood (not recorded which). This receptor was identified in a woman in her forties or fifties who had been exposed to COVID-19. CDR3 residues: CAWSRDTAGGQETQYF. DNA of the CDR3: TGTGCCTGGAGTAGGGACACGGCAGGGGGTCAGGAGACCCAGTACTTC.